One and the same sample provided the 16 T cell receptor beta chains below, sequenced in a study of CD8 T cells in Susac syndrome. Random hexamers were used to reverse transcribe about 0.45 to 1 ug of RNA. One entry per CDR3 protein results from TCRdb running MiXCR on the immunoSEQ multiplex PCR reads. This table has about 300,000 distinct CDR3 sequences, roughly 90% appearing once. The material sequenced was CD8+ T cells from PBMCs. Receptors originate from a human donor with multiple sclerosis.

V is TRBV29-1 and J is TRBJ2-7; 10 bases match TRBD2. CDR3 length: 13 residues. Germline lookup yields CDR1 SQVTM and CDR2 ANQGSEA. V shed 7 bases and J 3 bases; nucleotides not matched to a gene: 6. CDR3 residues: CSALLAGFYEQYF. The CDR3 region has the DNA TGCAGCGCTTTACTAGCGGGATTCTACGAGCAGTACTTC.

The chain employs TRBV19 and TRBJ1-1; D not resolved. V was shortened by 3 bases and J by 0 bases, with 20 bases between the two germline ends. There are 18 residues in the CDR3. Germline V gene sequence: CDR1 LNHDA, CDR2 SQIVND (reference sequence). CDR3 protein: CASSIALLGTKMNTEAFF. The CDR3 DNA reads TGTGCCAGTAGTATCGCCCTTCTTGGAACTAAGATGAACACTGAAGCTTTCTTT.

The chain joins TRBV4-2 to TRBJ2-2; the match to TRBD1 covers 11 bases. After removal of 0 bases from V and 4 bases from J, the junction contained 1 base not matched to a gene. Per germline, CDR1 LGHNA and CDR2 YNFKEQ. CDR3 length: 16 amino acids. Here the CDR3 DNA reads TGTGCCAGCAGCCAAGAGGGACAGGGGGGCACCGGGGAGCTGTTTTTT. Encoded protein: CASSQEGQGGTGELFF.

The gene calls are TRBV7-9 and TRBJ2-7; no definite D call. CDR1 is SEHNR and CDR2 is FQNEAQ in the germline V gene (reference sequence). The CDR3 length is 13 residues. Trimming cost V 5 bases and J 5 bases, with 13 bases left between them. The chain's CDR3 is CASSPPLLDEQYF. DNA for the CDR3: TGTGCCAGCAGCCCTCCGTTGCTGGACGAGCAGTACTTC.

This chain connects TRBV6-2 or TRBV6-3 to TRBJ1-2; 7 bases fit TRBD1. Germline V lookup: CDR1 MNHEY, CDR2 SVGEGT. The CDR3 runs to 14 residues. J gave up 6 bases and V 0 bases, and 4 bases lay outside the gene matches. The CDR3 sequence: CASSYSGTVDGYTF. CDR3 DNA: TGTGCCAGCAGTTACTCTGGGACAGTAGATGGCTACACCTTC.

This clonotype was found a few times. The chain carries TRBV27 and TRBJ2-7, with 7 bases aligning to TRBD2. Germline V gene lookup returns CDR1 MNHEY and CDR2 SMNVEV (reference sequence). The J segment lost 0 bases and the V segment lost 0 bases, leaving 5 bases of the junction unmatched. This CDR3 comprises 16 residues. CDR3 nucleotides: TGTGCCAGCAGTTTATCGACGGGGGACTACTCCTACGAGCAGTACTTC. This encodes CASSLSTGDYSYEQYF.

The rearrangement links TRBV20-1 to TRBJ2-7, with D perhaps matching TRBD1 (6 bases). Trimming left V 5 bases short and J 0 bases short, with 14 bases between. The CDR3 extends over 14 amino acids. CDR1 and CDR2 from the germline V gene are DFQATT and SNEGSKA (reference sequence). CDR3 DNA: TGCAGTGCTCAGGACAGCCACGTCTCCTACGAGCAGTACTTC. It encodes CSAQDSHVSYEQYF.

The chain recombines TRBV11-2 with TRBJ1-1; no clear D. The V end lost 3 bases, the J end lost 5 bases, and 7 bases lay between the germline ends. Per germline, CDR1 SGHAT and CDR2 FQNNGV. This CDR3 is 12 amino acids long. The CDR3 nucleotides are TGTGCCAGCAGCTTGTTTGGGACTGAAGCTTTCTTT. As protein: CASSLFGTEAFF.

The J gene is TRBJ2-7, the V gene TRBV4-3; perhaps D is TRBD1 or TRBD2 (5 bases each). This CDR3 is 14 amino acids long. V was cut by 4 bases and J by 2 bases, with 12 bases left in between. Germline values: CDR1 LGHNA, CDR2 YSLEER. The CDR3 DNA follows: TGCGCCAGCAGCCCCGCCCGGGGCACCTACGAGCAGTACTTC. Protein sequence: CASSPARGTYEQYF.

The rearrangement links TRBV7-9 to TRBJ2-3, with D unresolved. The CDR3 loop spans 15 amino acids. Germline V CDR1 and CDR2: SEHNR, FQNEAQ (reference sequence). Trimming took off 0 bases at V and 0 bases at J, with 7 bases between the two ends. The CDR3 protein is CASSLAIGSTDTQYF. As DNA, the CDR3 is TGTGCCAGCAGCTTAGCGATCGGGAGCACAGATACGCAGTATTTT.

V is TRBV3-1 and J is TRBJ2-7; D is perhaps TRBD2 (5 bases). The CDR3 sequence is 14 residues long. The germline gives CDR1 LGHDT, CDR2 YNNKEL (reference sequence). Trimming removed 2 bases at V and 5 bases at J, with 13 bases between. The DNA of the CDR3 is TGTGCCAGCAGCCAAATCGGAGGTTCGAACGAGCAGTACTTC. This gives the protein CASSQIGGSNEQYF.

CDR3: CASSLAGGYGGELFF. The DNA for the CDR3 is TGTGCCAGCAGCTTAGCTGGGGGTTACGGCGGGGAGCTGTTTTTT. The chain links TRBV11-2 to TRBJ2-2, with D possibly being TRBD1 or TRBD2 (5 bases each). The germline gives CDR1 SGHAT, CDR2 FQNNGV. The CDR3 covers 15 residues. V shed 1 base and J shed 7 bases, with 13 bases lying between them.

The V call is TRBV29-1, the J call TRBJ2-1; no clear D. Looked up from germline, CDR1 is SQVTM and CDR2 is ANQGSEA. The length of the CDR3 is 14 residues. V lost 4 bases, J lost 1 base, and 11 bases lay in between. The CDR3 reads CSVVVYRSYNEQFF. CDR3 bases: TGCAGCGTTGTGGTGTACAGATCCTACAATGAGCAGTTCTTC.

This clonotype was seen a single time. The chain couples TRBV28 to TRBJ2-1, with 10 bases fitting TRBD2. V was clipped by 6 bases and J by 7 bases; unmatched bases: 12. The CDR3 covers 16 residues. Germline V gives CDR1 MDHEN, CDR2 SYDVKM. CDR3 sequence reads: CASSPLVGLAQNEQFF. CDR3 nucleotide sequence: TGTGCCAGCAGCCCCCTGGTGGGACTAGCGCAGAATGAGCAGTTCTTC.

This chain links TRBV6-5 with TRBJ2-7, with 7 positions matching TRBD1. J lost 6 bases, V lost 5 bases, and 10 bases had no gene match. The CDR3 loop spans 14 amino acids. The germline V gene encodes CDR1 MNHEY and CDR2 SVGAGI. The CDR3 reads CASSPPAGGAEQYF. Here the CDR3 DNA reads TGTGCCAGCAGTCCCCCGGCAGGGGGAGCCGAGCAGTACTTC.

Concerning this clonotype itself: The junction differs from germline at one of its ends, possibly a read error. The chain recombines TRBV5-4 with TRBJ1-2; unclear D gene. The CDR3 is made up of 9 amino acids. Germline V CDR1 and CDR2: SGHNT, YYREEE (reference sequence). As DNA, the CDR3 is TGTGCCAGCAGGCCGAGAGGGCCCTTC. Translated, it gives CASRPRGPF.